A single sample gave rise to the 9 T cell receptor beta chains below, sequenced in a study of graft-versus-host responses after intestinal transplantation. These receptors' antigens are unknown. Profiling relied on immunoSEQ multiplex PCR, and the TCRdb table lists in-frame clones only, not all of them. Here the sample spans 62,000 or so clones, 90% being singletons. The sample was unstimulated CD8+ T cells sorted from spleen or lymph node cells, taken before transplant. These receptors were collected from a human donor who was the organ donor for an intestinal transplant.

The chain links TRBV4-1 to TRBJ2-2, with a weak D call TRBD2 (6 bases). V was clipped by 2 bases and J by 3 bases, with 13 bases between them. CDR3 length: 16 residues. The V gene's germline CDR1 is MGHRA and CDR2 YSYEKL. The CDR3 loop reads CASSQKLREYTGELFF. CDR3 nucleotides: TGCGCCAGCAGCCAAAAACTGCGGGAATACACCGGGGAGCTGTTTTTT.

CDR3: CAWSPTGGVYEQYF. As DNA, the CDR3 is TGTGCCTGGAGTCCGACAGGGGGAGTATACGAGCAGTACTTC. The genes are TRBV30 and TRBJ2-7; 9 bases align to TRBD1. CDR1 is GTSNPN and CDR2 is SVGIG in the germline V gene (reference sequence). With 2 bases clipped from V and 4 bases from J, the junction kept 6 bases outside the gene matches. The CDR3 has 14 amino acids.

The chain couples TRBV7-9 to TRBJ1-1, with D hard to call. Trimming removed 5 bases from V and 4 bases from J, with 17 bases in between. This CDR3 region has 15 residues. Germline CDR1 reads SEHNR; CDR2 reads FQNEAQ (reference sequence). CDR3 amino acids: CASSPPLSRSTEAFF. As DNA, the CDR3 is TGTGCCAGCAGCCCGCCCTTGAGTCGGAGCACTGAAGCTTTCTTT.

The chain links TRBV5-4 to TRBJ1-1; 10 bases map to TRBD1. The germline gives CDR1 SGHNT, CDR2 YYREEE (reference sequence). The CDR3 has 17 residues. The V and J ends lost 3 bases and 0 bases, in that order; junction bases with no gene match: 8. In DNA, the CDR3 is TGTGCCAGCAGCTCAACATCGACAGGGGGCATGAACACTGAAGCTTTCTTT. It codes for CASSSTSTGGMNTEAFF.

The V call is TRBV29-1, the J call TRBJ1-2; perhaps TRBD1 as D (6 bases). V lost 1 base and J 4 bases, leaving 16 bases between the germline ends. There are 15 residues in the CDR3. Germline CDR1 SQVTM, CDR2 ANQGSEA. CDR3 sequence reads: CSVEAEDRVLYGYTF. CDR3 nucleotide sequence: TGCAGCGTTGAAGCCGAGGACAGAGTTCTCTATGGCTACACCTTC.

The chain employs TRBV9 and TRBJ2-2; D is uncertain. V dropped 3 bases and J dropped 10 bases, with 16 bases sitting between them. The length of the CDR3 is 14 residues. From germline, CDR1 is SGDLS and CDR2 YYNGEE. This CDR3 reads CASSGHVIAQELFF. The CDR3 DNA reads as TGTGCCAGCAGCGGCCACGTAATAGCACAGGAGCTGTTTTTT.

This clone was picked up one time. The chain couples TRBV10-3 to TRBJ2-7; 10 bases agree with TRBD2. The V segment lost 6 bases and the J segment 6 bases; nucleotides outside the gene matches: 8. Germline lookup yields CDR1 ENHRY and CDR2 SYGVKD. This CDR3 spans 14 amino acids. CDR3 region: CAIRASGRGPEQYF. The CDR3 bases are TGTGCCATCAGAGCTAGCGGGAGAGGACCCGAGCAGTACTTC.

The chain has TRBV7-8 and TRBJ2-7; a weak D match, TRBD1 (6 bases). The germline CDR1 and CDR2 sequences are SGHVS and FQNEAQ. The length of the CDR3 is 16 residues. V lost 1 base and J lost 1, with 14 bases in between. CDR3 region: CASSLVLGARSYEQYF. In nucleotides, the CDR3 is TGTGCCAGCAGCTTAGTACTGGGGGCAAGGTCCTACGAGCAGTACTTC.

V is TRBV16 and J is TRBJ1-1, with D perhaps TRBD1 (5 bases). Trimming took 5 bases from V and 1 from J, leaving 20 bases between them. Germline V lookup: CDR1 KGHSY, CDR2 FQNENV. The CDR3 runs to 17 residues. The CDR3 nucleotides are TGTGCCAGCAGCGCCACCCCATTTTACACAGGGAACACTGAAGCTTTCTTT. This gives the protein CASSATPFYTGNTEAFF.